Sequencing of this T cell receptor beta chain was carried out in a study of stem cell transplantation in POMP-related autoinflammatory disease. About the study: The study hypothesized thymoproteasome defects skew the TRB repertoire via impaired CD8+ selection. Study-level findings and limits: PRAID patients trended toward lower TRB diversity and higher clonality in all analyzed T-cell subsets.

Here immunoSEQ multiplex PCR was the method, and the copy in TCRdb shows in-frame clones only, minus some. Among some 70,000 clones listed, more than 75% were seen once. The V segment lost 4 bases and the J segment 2 bases; nucleotides outside the gene matches: 17. CDR1 and CDR2 from the germline V gene are ENHRY and SYGVKD. The CDR3 is 19 amino acids. As for this clone: The antigen remains undetermined.

Sample: CD4+ T cells from PBMCs, taken after stem cell transplantation. The clonotype originates from a human patient with POMP-related autoinflammation and immune dysregulation (PRAID). Certain T cells may be donor cells from the graft. The chain joins TRBV10-3 to TRBJ1-3; 7 bases align to TRBD1. This chain's CDR3 is CAISGHGIGGPGPGNTIYF. The CDR3 DNA reads as TGTGCCATCAGTGGTCACGGGATAGGGGGCCCAGGTCCTGGAAACACCATATATTTT.